Listed here is a single T cell receptor (beta chain). The sample originates from a study of blood T cell repertoires in COVID-19. Whole-study context: PBMCs, B-cell-depleted T cells, or T cells were the source of the cDNA or gDNA that made up the material.

Germline values: CDR1 SGHRS, CDR2 YFSETQ. The CDR3 has 16 residues. V was cut by 3 bases and J by 0 bases, with 13 bases left in between. The assay was immunoSEQ multiplex PCR, and TCRdb's table has in-frame clones only and misses some. The top ten hold around 16% of the sample, which has about 220,000 clones, 90% seen once. This TCR came from a man in his thirties or forties who had been exposed to COVID-19. Sequencing was performed on PBMCs or T cells enriched from blood (not recorded which). J is TRBJ2-1 and V is TRBV5-1; possibly TRBD2 for D (6 bases). The CDR3 DNA follows: TGCGCCAGCAGCTGGCGCGGGGATTCCTCCTACAATGAGCAGTTCTTC. It is translated as CASSWRGDSSYNEQFF.